A selection of T cell receptor beta chains follows, all from one sample in a study of blood T cell repertoires in COVID-19. Some clones are missing from TCRdb's copy, which holds only in-frame ones; the method was immunoSEQ multiplex PCR. The sample holds more than 200,000 clones; roughly 90% are singletons and the top ten take 0.7%. The material sequenced was peripheral blood. The receptors were sampled from a human donor in a cohort sampled during active COVID-19. Each CDR3 is given without its conserved first and last residue.

J	V	length	CDR3
TRBJ1-1	TRBV27	13	ASSLSGQGAGEAF
TRBJ1-5	TRBV28	12	ASRVLGGNQPQH
TRBJ2-7	TRBV6-5	13	ASSFGSGQEYEQY
TRBJ2-7	TRBV9	11	ASSVATGGEQY
TRBJ1-1	TRBV27	12	ASRVQGLSTEAF
TRBJ2-1	TRBV11-1	11	ASSLLRVGEQF
TRBJ2-7	TRBV11-2	13	ASSYSGGLSYEQY
TRBJ2-3	TRBV7-2	16	ASSRRQGGPPGTDTQY
TRBJ2-1	TRBV7-9	14	ASSLRRGSSYNEQF
TRBJ2-3	TRBV9	13	ASSVEGLSLGTQY
TRBJ2-5	TRBV7-8	15	ASVRGFLGRDRETQY
TRBJ1-2	TRBV7-9	13	ASSFDEALVYGYT
TRBJ1-1	TRBV10-1	10	ASSTTGTGAF
TRBJ1-2	TRBV9	12	ASSTGQGRSGYT
TRBJ1-2	TRBV9	13	ASSQQGPYPYGYT